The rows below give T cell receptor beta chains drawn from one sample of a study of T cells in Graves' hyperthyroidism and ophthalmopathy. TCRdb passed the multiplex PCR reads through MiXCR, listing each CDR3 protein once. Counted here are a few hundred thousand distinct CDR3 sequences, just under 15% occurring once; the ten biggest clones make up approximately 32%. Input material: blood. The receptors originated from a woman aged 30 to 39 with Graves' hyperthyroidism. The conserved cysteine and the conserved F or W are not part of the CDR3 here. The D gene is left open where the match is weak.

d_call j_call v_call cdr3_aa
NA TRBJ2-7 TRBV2 ASSEGLAYEQY
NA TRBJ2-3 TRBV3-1 ASSQDLRVGEQY
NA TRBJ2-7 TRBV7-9 ASSFPANYEQY
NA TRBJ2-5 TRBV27 ASSLSDRRETQY
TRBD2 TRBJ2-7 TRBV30 AWSSGREGSEQY
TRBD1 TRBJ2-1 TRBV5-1 ASSSGTGLWLEQF
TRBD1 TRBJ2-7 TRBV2 ASNSGTGGDNVYEQY
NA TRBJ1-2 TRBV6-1 ASSEAPPRGGGYGYT
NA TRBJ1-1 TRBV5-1 ASSLAVNTEAF
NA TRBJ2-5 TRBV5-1 ASSLLWGAGETQY
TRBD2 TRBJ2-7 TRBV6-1 ASSFSGSPYEQY
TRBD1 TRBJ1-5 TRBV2 ASSDNTGGAGNQPQH
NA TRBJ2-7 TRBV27 ASRVDSTFYEQY
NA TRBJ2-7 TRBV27 ASRIDPRNEQY
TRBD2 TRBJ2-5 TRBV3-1 ASSPGLAGVRETQY
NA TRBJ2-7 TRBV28 ASSLREISYEQY
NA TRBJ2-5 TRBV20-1 SASSLAVQETQY
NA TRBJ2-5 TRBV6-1 ASSSTDQETQY
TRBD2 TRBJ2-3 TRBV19 ASSTLRAGGPWDTQY
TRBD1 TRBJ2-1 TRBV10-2 ASRVRQGPFDEQF
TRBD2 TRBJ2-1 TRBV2 ASSGGTSGRTYNEQF
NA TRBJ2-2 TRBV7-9 ASSLLEFSAGELF
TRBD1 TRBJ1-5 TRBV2 ASSVPGQGNQPQH
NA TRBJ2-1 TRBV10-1 ASSETRQASNEQF
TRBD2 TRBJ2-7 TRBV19 ASRSPPGLAGPQDEQY
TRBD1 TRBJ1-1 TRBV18 ASSRGQQRAF
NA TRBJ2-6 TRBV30 AWSLDVASGANVLT
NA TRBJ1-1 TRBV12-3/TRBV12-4 ASSPVLNTEAF
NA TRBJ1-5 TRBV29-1 SVASFSNQPQH
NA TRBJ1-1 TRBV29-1 SVEVSGGHNTEAF
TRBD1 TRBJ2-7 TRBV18 ASSPLPGQGRTYEQY
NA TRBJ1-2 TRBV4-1 ASSQDGGVGNGYT
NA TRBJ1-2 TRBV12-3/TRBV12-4 ASSSPKLKTHSYGYT
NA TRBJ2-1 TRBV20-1 SADYRSDNEQF
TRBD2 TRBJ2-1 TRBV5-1 ASSGGRAMNGQF
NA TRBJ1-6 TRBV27 ASSLQRAEVYNSPLH
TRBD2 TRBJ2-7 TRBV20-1 SARTISGLAGLEQY
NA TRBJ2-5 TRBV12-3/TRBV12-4 ASSLGGGPNSPNQETQY
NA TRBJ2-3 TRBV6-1 ASSGLPDTQY
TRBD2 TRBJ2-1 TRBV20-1 SAPMGTSGNIEQF
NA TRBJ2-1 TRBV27 ASSLTGPDFSYNEQF
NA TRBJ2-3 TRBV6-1 ASTSLDTQY
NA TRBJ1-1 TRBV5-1 ASTSAGGTNTEAF
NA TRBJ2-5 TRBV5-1 ASSVRAGRETQY
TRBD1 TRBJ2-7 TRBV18 ASSPPAGGEQY
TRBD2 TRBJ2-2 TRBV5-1 ASSSSGLATTGELF
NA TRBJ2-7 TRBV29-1 SVVRDTYEQY
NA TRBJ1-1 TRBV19 ASSIDVNTEAF
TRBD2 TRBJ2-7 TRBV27 ASSTREGLYEQY
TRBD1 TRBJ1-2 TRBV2 ASKRDRGQDYGYT
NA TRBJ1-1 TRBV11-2 ASSLSGGLNTEAF
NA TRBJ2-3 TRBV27 ASSIERATDTQY